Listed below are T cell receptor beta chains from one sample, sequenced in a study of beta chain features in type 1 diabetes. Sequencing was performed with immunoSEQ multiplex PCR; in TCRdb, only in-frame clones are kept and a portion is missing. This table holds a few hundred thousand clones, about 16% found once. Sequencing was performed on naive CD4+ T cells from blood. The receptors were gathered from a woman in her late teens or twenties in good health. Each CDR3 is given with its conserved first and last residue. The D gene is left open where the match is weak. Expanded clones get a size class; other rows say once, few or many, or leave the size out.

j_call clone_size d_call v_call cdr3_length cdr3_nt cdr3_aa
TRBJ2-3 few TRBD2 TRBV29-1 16 TGCAGCGCCAGTCCGGGACTAGCGGATAGCACAGATACGCAGTATTTT CSASPGLADSTDTQYF
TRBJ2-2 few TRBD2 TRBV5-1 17 TGCGCCAGCAGCTTGGACAGGACTAGCGGGAACACCGGGGAGCTGTTTTTT CASSLDRTSGNTGELFF
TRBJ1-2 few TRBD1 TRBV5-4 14 TGTGCCAGCAGCGCCGGACTCACAGGGGATGGCTACACCTTC CASSAGLTGDGYTF
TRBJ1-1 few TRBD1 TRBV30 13 TGTGCCAGAGGGACAGGGTTTGGCACTGAAGCTTTCTTT CARGTGFGTEAFF
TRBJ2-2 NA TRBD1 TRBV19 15 TGTGCCAGCCGGACAGGCCACCTGAACACCGGGGAGCTGTTTTTT CASRTGHLNTGELFF
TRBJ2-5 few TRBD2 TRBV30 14 TGTGCCGCCGGACTAGCGGGAGTCGGGGAGACCCAGTACTTC CAAGLAGVGETQYF
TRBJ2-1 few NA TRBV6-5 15 TGTGCCAGCAGTCTCAAGCATAGCTCCTACAATGAGCAGTTCTTC CASSLKHSSYNEQFF
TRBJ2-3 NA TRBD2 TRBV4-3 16 TGCGCCAGCAGCCAAGACCCGGGAGGCTCCACAGATACGCAGTATTTT CASSQDPGGSTDTQYF
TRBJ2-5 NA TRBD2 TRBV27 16 TGTGCCAGCAGTCCGCTAGCGGGAGGGCCCGGGGAGACCCAGTACTTC CASSPLAGGPGETQYF
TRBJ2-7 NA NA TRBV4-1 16 TGCGCCAGCAGCCAAGATGTTCAGGGGACAACCTACGAGCAGTACTTC CASSQDVQGTTYEQYF
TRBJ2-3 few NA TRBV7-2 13 TGTGCCAGCAGCTCCACGGTCACAGATACGCAGTATTTT CASSSTVTDTQYF
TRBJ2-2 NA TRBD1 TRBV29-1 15 TGCAGCGTAGCCAGACAGGGCGGTGGCACCGGGGAGCTGTTTTTT CSVARQGGGTGELFF
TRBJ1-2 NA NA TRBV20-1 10 TGCAGTGCTTGGGCTGAGGGCTACACCTTC CSAWAEGYTF
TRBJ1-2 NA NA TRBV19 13 TGTGCCAGTAGTCGTCGACAAGACTATGGCTACACCTTC CASSRRQDYGYTF
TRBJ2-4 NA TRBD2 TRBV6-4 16 TGTGCCAGCAGTGAGACTAGCGGGAGCTTTGCGGACATTCAGTACTTC CASSETSGSFADIQYF
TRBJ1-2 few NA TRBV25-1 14 TGTGCCAGCCGCCTGACAGAGGAGGGCTATGGCTACACCTTC CASRLTEEGYGYTF
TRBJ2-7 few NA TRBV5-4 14 TGTGCCAGCAGCCCCCGGGGGAATCCCTACGAGCAGTACTTC CASSPRGNPYEQYF
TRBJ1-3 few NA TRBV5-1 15 TGCGCCAGCAGCGTCACAGGGAATTCTGGAAACACCATATATTTT CASSVTGNSGNTIYF
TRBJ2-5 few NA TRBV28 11 TGTGCCAGCAGTTTGAGAGAGACCCAGTACTTC CASSLRETQYF
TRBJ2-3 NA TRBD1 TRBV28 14 TGTGCCAGCAGTTCAGGACAGGGCCCAGATACGCAGTATTTT CASSSGQGPDTQYF
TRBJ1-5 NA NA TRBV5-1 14 TGCGCCAGCAGCCCGGACACGAATAATCAGCCCCAGCATTTT CASSPDTNNQPQHF
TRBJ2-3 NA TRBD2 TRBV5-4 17 TGTGCCAGCAGCCCCGGACTAGCGGGGGGCTTGGGGGATACGCAGTATTTT CASSPGLAGGLGDTQYF
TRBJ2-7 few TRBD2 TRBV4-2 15 TGTGCCAGCAGCCAAGATTTGCTAGCGGTCGACGAGCAGTACTTC CASSQDLLAVDEQYF